The clone carrying this TCR beta chain was picked up one time. Its cognate antigen is unknown. These data are taken from a study of STAT5B mutations in CD4+ large granular lymphocyte leukemia. For the study at large: Among healthy donors, a particular HLA allele went with more CDR3 'QG' motifs.

Method: immunoSEQ multiplex PCR; TCRdb's copy keeps in-frame clones and lacks some. The table includes tens of thousands of clones, approximately 85% detected once. Findings of the study overall: Main leukemic clonotypes were patient-specific, but 20% to 25% appeared at low frequency elsewhere. TRBV06-family usage was enriched in top patient clones (8/27) versus controls (2/35).

V shed 4 bases and J shed 2 bases, with 11 bases lying between them. Per the germline V gene, CDR1 is LNHDA and CDR2 is SQIVND (reference sequence). The CDR3 runs to 14 residues. The receptor was isolated from a human donor in good health. Sequencing was performed on CD4+ T cells from blood buffy coats. The chain combines TRBV19 with TRBJ2-5; TRBD1 or TRBD2 may be the D gene (5 bases each). CDR3 nucleotide sequence: TGTGCCAGTAGTAGGCAGGGAGCACAAGAGACCCAGTACTTC. The encoded protein is CASSRQGAQETQYF.